One sample yielded the 23 T cell receptor beta chains listed below, sequenced in a study of blood T cell repertoires in COVID-19. Assay used: immunoSEQ multiplex PCR; TCRdb lists only in-frame clones, some missing. The sample holds roughly 250,000 clones; around 87% are singletons and the top ten take around 6%. Sequencing input: PBMCs or T cells enriched from blood (not recorded which). The source is a woman aged 25 to 39 with acute COVID-19.

The rearrangement links TRBV2 to TRBJ1-4; D uncertain. The CDR3 has 16 residues. Trimming took 8 bases from V and 6 from J, leaving 22 bases between them. Germline CDR1 reads SNHLY; CDR2 reads FYNNEI. CDR3 nucleotide sequence: TGTGCCAGCTCGGGCATATTGGGAGAGAAGGATGAAAAACTGTTTTTT. Translated: CASSGILGEKDEKLFF.

V gene TRBV5-6 combines with J gene TRBJ2-7; 9 bases agree with TRBD1. This CDR3 is 15 amino acids long. The germline gives CDR1 SGHDT, CDR2 YYEEEE. J lost 3 bases, V lost 4 bases, and 8 bases had no gene match. CDR3 DNA sequence: TGTGCCAGCAGCACCTACGGGACAGGGAACTACGAGCAGTACTTC. This encodes CASSTYGTGNYEQYF. Using reference TRBV5-6 and TRBJ2-7 for the parts outside the CDR3, the full variable domain is DAGVTQSPTHLIKTRGQQVTLRCSPKSGHDTVSWYQQALGQGPQFIFQYYEEEERQRGNFPDRFSGHQFPNYSSELNVNALLLGDSALYLCASSTYGTGNYEQYFGPGTRLTVT.

This chain connects TRBV6-5 to TRBJ2-2; a possible D gene is TRBD2 (6 bases). CDR1 is MNHEY, CDR2 SVGAGI, per germline. Trimming removed 7 bases from V and 5 bases from J, with 14 bases in between. This CDR3 contains 14 residues. The CDR3 protein is CASKAGRGTGELFF. CDR3 bases: TGTGCCAGCAAGGCGGGTCGGGGGACCGGGGAGCTGTTTTTT.

This chain uses TRBV6-1 with TRBJ1-2; D is undetermined. Germline lookup yields CDR1 MNHNS and CDR2 SASEGT. Trimming took 3 bases from V and 4 from J, leaving 12 bases between them. The CDR3 consists of 14 residues. The CDR3 here is CASSEDPEGYGYTF. The CDR3 DNA follows: TGTGCCAGCAGTGAGGACCCCGAGGGCTATGGCTACACCTTC.

The V and J genes are TRBV9 and TRBJ2-7, with D maybe TRBD1 (5 bases). Germline CDR1 and CDR2: SGDLS and YYNGEE. The V and J ends lost 4 bases and 2 bases respectively, with 13 bases between them. This CDR3 has 14 residues. CDR3 nucleotides: TGTGCCAGCAGCACCCAAGACAGTCCCTACGAGCAGTACTTC. Translation gives CASSTQDSPYEQYF.

The chain recombines TRBV28 with TRBJ1-3; the match to TRBD1 covers 11 bases. V trimming: 9 bases; J trimming: 8 bases; junction bases outside the gene matches: 6. This CDR3 is 13 amino acids long. Germline CDR1 reads MDHEN; CDR2 reads SYDVKM. In DNA form, the CDR3 reads TGTGCCAGTAAGGACAGGGGGCGGGACACCATATATTTT. Translated: CASKDRGRDTIYF.

Remarks on this clone: One end of the junction fails to match germline, which may point to a read error. The CDR3 loop is CASGFSRGLHREKLFF. CDR3 bases: TGTGCCAGCGGCTTCTCAAGGGGGCTGCATCGTGAAAAACTGTTTTTT. The chain links TRBV7-9 to TRBJ1-4; 7 positions agree with TRBD1. In germline, CDR1 is SEHNR, CDR2 FQNEAQ (reference sequence). The length of the CDR3 is 16 residues.

CDR3 coding DNA: TGTGCCTGGAGTGGGGCGGGGGCGGAGACCCAGTACTTC. Protein product: CAWSGAGAETQYF. The gene calls are TRBV30 and TRBJ2-5; possibly TRBD2 for D (7 bases). The V gene lost 1 base and the J gene lost 5 bases, with 11 bases spanning the gap. The CDR3 loop spans 13 amino acids. The germline CDR1 and CDR2 sequences are GTSNPN and SVGIG (reference sequence). Full variable domain (outside the CDR3, taken from reference TRBV30 and TRBJ2-5): SQTIHQWPATLVQPVGSPLSLECTVEGTSNPNLYWYRQAAGRGLQLLFYSVGIGQISSEVPQNLSASRPQDRQFILSSKKLLLSDSGFYLCAWSGAGAETQYFGPGTRLLVL.

The chain has TRBV2 and TRBJ1-2; 7 bases agree with TRBD1. Unmatched junction bases numbered 10, after V lost 5 bases and J lost 7 bases. The CDR3 runs to 14 residues. The germline gives CDR1 SNHLY, CDR2 FYNNEI. The DNA for the CDR3 is TGTGCCAGCAGTTTGACAGGGCCCCCGGCTGGCTACACCTTC. It codes for CASSLTGPPAGYTF.

V usage is TRBV13 and J usage is TRBJ2-3, with 12 bases matching TRBD2. Germline CDR1 PRHDT, CDR2 FYEKMQ (reference sequence). The ends lost 5 bases at V and 1 base at J; junction bases unmatched: 10. The CDR3 is 18 amino acids. This CDR3 is CASSQLAGGLSGTDTQYF. The CDR3, as DNA: TGTGCCAGCAGCCAACTAGCGGGAGGCTTATCCGGCACAGATACGCAGTATTTT.

This chain uses TRBV6-2 or TRBV6-3 with TRBJ1-2; TRBD1 might be the D (6 bases). This CDR3 is 12 amino acids long. Germline CDR1 and CDR2: MNHEY and SVGEGT. Trimming pared 5 bases from V and 8 bases from J, leaving 12 bases between. The CDR3 region is CASSAGQFGYTF. In DNA, the CDR3 is TGTGCCAGCAGTGCTGGACAGTTCGGCTACACCTTC.

The chain is built from TRBV4-3 and TRBJ2-3; 9 nucleotides line up with TRBD2. This CDR3 spans 14 amino acids. The germline V gene encodes CDR1 LGHNA and CDR2 YSLEER. V lost 3 bases, J lost 9 bases, and 7 bases stayed unmatched. In DNA, the CDR3 is TGCGCCAGCAGCCAGGGACTAGCCCCGCACACGCAGTATTTT. Its translation: CASSQGLAPHTQYF.

The rearrangement joins TRBV7-8 to TRBJ1-2, with 7 positions matching TRBD1. CDR1 is SGHVS, CDR2 FQNEAQ, per germline. This CDR3 is 14 amino acids long. The trim removed 5 bases at V and 9 bases at J, leaving 12 bases unmatched. For the CDR3, the DNA is TGTGCCAGCAGCCCGATTGACAGGGAGAGCCGCTACACCTTC. Residues: CASSPIDRESRYTF.

Worth noting for this clone: One end of the junction is discordant with germline, which a read error may explain. The CDR3 DNA follows: TGTGCTAGCAGCTTAGCAGGGGGCGGTCAAGAGACCCAGTACTTC. It codes for CASSLAGGGQETQYF. The J gene is TRBJ2-5, the V gene TRBV7-7, with 8 bases identical to TRBD1. In germline, CDR1 is SSHAT, CDR2 FNYEAQ (reference sequence). This CDR3 is built from 15 residues.

The DNA of the CDR3 is TGCGCCAGCAGCTTCGAAGAGGGGACCCAGTACTTC. Translated: CASSFEEGTQYF. The chain links TRBV5-1 to TRBJ2-5, with a possible D match to TRBD2 (5 bases). Trimming cost V 2 bases and J 7 bases, with 9 bases left between them. Per the germline V gene, CDR1 is SGHRS and CDR2 is YFSETQ. The CDR3 extends over 12 amino acids.

V is TRBV28 and J is TRBJ2-7, with TRBD2 as a possible D gene (6 bases). Trimming took off 0 bases at V and 5 bases at J, with 8 bases between the two ends. The germline V gene has CDR1 MDHEN and CDR2 SYDVKM. CDR3 length: 13 residues. The CDR3 DNA is TGTGCCAGCAGTTTATGGGCGGGGAACGAGCAGTACTTC. As protein: CASSLWAGNEQYF.

The chain couples TRBV9 to TRBJ1-1, with D possibly matching TRBD1 (5 bases). The V and J ends lost 4 bases and 2 bases respectively, with 12 bases between them. Germline CDR1 is SGDLS and CDR2 is YYNGEE. The CDR3 sequence is 14 residues long. The DNA of the CDR3 is TGTGCCAGCAGCATTACAGGCTTCAACACTGAAGCTTTCTTT. Translated, it gives CASSITGFNTEAFF.

The chain recombines TRBV5-4 with TRBJ2-7; 8 nucleotides line up with TRBD2. Germline V gene data show CDR1 as SGHNT and CDR2 as YYREEE (reference sequence). The CDR3 covers 15 residues. V lost 1 base to trimming and J lost 2 bases; unmatched junction nucleotides: 5. This CDR3 is CASSLQTSDPYEQYF. For the CDR3, the DNA is TGTGCCAGCAGCTTGCAGACTAGCGACCCCTACGAGCAGTACTTC.

This chain links TRBV28 with TRBJ1-2; D unresolved. The CDR3 loop spans 15 amino acids. Trimming removed 6 bases at V and 4 bases at J, with 18 bases between. CDR1 is MDHEN, CDR2 SYDVKM, per germline. The DNA of the CDR3 is TGTGCCAGCAGCTCCGGGGTAGGGATAATCTATGGCTACACCTTC. Its translation is CASSSGVGIIYGYTF.

The chain recombines TRBV4-3 with TRBJ2-1; D is undetermined. Trimming removed 0 bases at V and 7 bases at J, with 10 bases between. The CDR3 runs 14 residues. Germline V gene data show CDR1 as LGHNA and CDR2 as YSLEER. Here the CDR3 reads CASSQEANLNEQFF. The CDR3 DNA is TGCGCCAGCAGCCAAGAAGCGAACCTGAATGAGCAGTTCTTC.

The CDR3 sequence: CSVGEISGSTDTQYF. CDR3 DNA sequence: TGCAGCGTTGGGGAGATTAGCGGGAGCACAGATACGCAGTATTTT. The rearrangement joins TRBV29-1 to TRBJ2-3; 7 bases line up with TRBD2. This CDR3 contains 15 residues. V gave up 4 bases and J gave up 0 bases; unmatched junction bases: 7. The germline gives CDR1 SQVTM, CDR2 ANQGSEA.

The chain joins TRBV5-6 to TRBJ2-5, with D perhaps matching TRBD2 (5 bases). The CDR3 length is 17 residues. CDR1 and CDR2 (germline): SGHDT, YYEEEE. Trimming removed 1 base from V and 5 bases from J, with 21 bases in between. CDR3 DNA: TGTGCCAGCAGCTTGCCTTTTTCGGCCCCTACGGGGGAGACCCAGTACTTC. Translated, it gives CASSLPFSAPTGETQYF. The entire variable domain, with the rest obtained from reference TRBV5-6 and TRBJ2-5, is as follows: DAGVTQSPTHLIKTRGQQVTLRCSPKSGHDTVSWYQQALGQGPQFIFQYYEEEERQRGNFPDRFSGHQFPNYSSELNVNALLLGDSALYLCASSLPFSAPTGETQYFGPGTRLLVL.

The chain joins TRBV20-1 to TRBJ1-1, with a possible D match to TRBD1 (5 bases). Germline values: CDR1 DFQATT, CDR2 SNEGSKA (reference sequence). The CDR3 is 11 residues long. Between the trimmed V and J ends, which lost 3 bases and 11 bases, there was a span of 13 bases. The CDR3 loop is CSARGTPGAFF. The CDR3 bases are TGCAGTGCTAGGGGGACTCCAGGCGCTTTCTTT.